The following is a T cell receptor (beta chain) sequence with its context. From the 5' RACE reads, TCRdb called clonotypes with MiXCR, one entry per CDR3 protein. Of 240,000 or so distinct CDR3 sequences detected, roughly 12% appear once; the ten largest clones hold 4%. This sample was included in a study of identical twins. This CDR3 spans 15 amino acids. The ends lost 6 bases at V and 4 bases at J; junction bases unmatched: 7. The same data also went into a second study, on yellow fever vaccine responses in identical twins.

The origin of this receptor is a young woman in good health. The material sequenced was memory (CD45RO+) T cells sorted from blood. The gene calls are TRBV12-3 or TRBV12-4 and TRBJ2-1, with TRBD2 matching over 9 bases. CDR3 loop: CASSHSGSEYNEQFF. CDR3 in DNA: TGTGCCAGCAGCCATAGCGGGAGCGAGTACAATGAGCAGTTCTTC.